The present T cell receptor (beta chain) was sequenced within a study of blood T cell repertoires in COVID-19. The wider study: From the United States, Italy and Spain came samples of acute and convalescent COVID-19. Sources were T cells, B-cell-depleted T cells, or PBMCs; the material itself was cDNA or gDNA.

Trimming removed 11 bases at V and 2 bases at J, with 15 bases between. CDR1 and CDR2 from the germline V gene are MDHEN and SYDVKM. This CDR3 region has 13 residues. Method: immunoSEQ multiplex PCR; TCRdb's copy keeps in-frame clones and lacks some. The table lists tens of thousands of clones, approximately 87% of them singletons. This clone was detected only a few times. This TCR was recovered from a human donor in a cohort sampled during active COVID-19. The chain recombines TRBV28 with TRBJ1-1, with unresolved D. The material sequenced was peripheral blood. This chain's CDR3 is CAGRERQNTEAFF. The DNA for the CDR3 is TGTGCCGGTCGCGAGAGACAAAACACTGAAGCTTTCTTT.